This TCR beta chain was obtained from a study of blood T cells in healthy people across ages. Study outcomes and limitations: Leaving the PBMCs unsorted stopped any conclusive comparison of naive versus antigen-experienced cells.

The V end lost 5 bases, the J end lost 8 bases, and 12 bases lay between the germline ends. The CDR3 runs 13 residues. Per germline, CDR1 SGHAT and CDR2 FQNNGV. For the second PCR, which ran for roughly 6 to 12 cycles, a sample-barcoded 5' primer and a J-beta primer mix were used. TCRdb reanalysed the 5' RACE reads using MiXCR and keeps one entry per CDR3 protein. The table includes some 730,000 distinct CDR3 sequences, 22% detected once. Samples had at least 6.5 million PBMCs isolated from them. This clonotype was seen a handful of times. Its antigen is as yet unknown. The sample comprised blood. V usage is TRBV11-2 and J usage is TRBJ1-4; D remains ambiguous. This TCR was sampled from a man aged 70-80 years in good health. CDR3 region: CASSVRAGEKLFF. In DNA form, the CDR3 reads TGTGCCAGCAGCGTAAGGGCGGGGGAAAAACTGTTTTTT.